This paragraph reports one TCR beta chain. The sample is drawn from a study of T cell repertoires in cytomegalovirus infection. Study in general: Through public TCR beta signatures, both CMV infection and matching HLA type were indicated.

This CDR3 spans 16 amino acids. V lost 4 bases, J lost 4 bases, and 11 bases stayed unmatched. CDR1 SGDLS and CDR2 YYNGEE come from the germline V gene. TCRdb re-analysed the reads in MiXCR, keeping a single row per CDR3 protein. The table lists roughly 200,000 distinct CDR3 sequences, about 15% of them singletons, with about 23% in the top ten. The V gene is TRBV9, the J gene TRBJ1-2; 9 nucleotides line up with TRBD1. This TCR derives from a human donor in good health (CMV status not recorded). Some clones in this sample may be carry-over from other donors' samples. The specimen sequenced was CD8+ T cells from PBMCs. This CDR3 reads CASSSPKTGGFYGYTF. Written as DNA, the CDR3 is TGTGCCAGCAGCTCTCCAAAGACAGGGGGGTTCTATGGCTACACCTTC.